Shown below are 7 T cell receptor beta chains from a single sample sequenced in a study of cytomegalovirus exposure and HLA in healthy donors. This PCR relied on a set of 60 Vbeta primers and 13 Jbeta primers. Repertoires were generated with immunoSEQ multiplex PCR, while TCRdb's copy carries only in-frame clones and drops some. Here the sample spans some 69,000 clones, 70% to 85% being singletons. The sample taken for sequencing was PBMCs. The receptors come from a woman aged 25 to 39 in good health and CMV-seronegative.

The chain has TRBV10-3 and TRBJ1-2; TRBD1 matches 9 bases. V was clipped by 2 bases and J by 14 bases; unmatched bases: 12. The CDR3 sequence is 14 residues long. Germline loops: CDR1 ENHRY, CDR2 SYGVKD. The CDR3 DNA reads as TGTGCCATCAGTGAGCCATCGGGACAGGGAATTTCTACCTTC. This sequence encodes CAISEPSGQGISTF.

This clone was recorded only once. The gene calls are TRBV7-8 and TRBJ2-2; TRBD2 matches at 10 bases. J lost 7 bases, V lost 4 bases, and 6 bases had no gene match. Germline V lookup: CDR1 SGHVS, CDR2 FQNEAQ. This CDR3 region has 15 residues. The CDR3 loop reads CASSSAGGMIGELFF. In DNA form, the CDR3 reads TGTGCCAGCAGCTCAGCGGGAGGGATGATCGGGGAGCTGTTTTTT.

The chain couples TRBV19 to TRBJ1-6; D possibly corresponds to TRBD1 (5 bases). The CDR3 runs to 13 residues. Germline CDR1 reads LNHDA; CDR2 reads SQIVND (reference sequence). V lost 9 bases to trimming and J lost 8 bases, with 14 bases between them. CDR3 DNA sequence: TGTGCCAGCAAAGAAGACAGCGATTCACCCCTCCACTTT. Residues: CASKEDSDSPLHF.

The V gene is TRBV29-1, the J gene TRBJ1-1; 9 nucleotides align to TRBD1. Germline-derived CDR1 and CDR2 are SQVTM and ANQGSEA. Trimming removed 5 bases from V and 3 bases from J; junction bases left unmatched: 19. The CDR3 extends over 18 amino acids. The CDR3 spells CSVRGGTGTFSSDTEAFF. The CDR3 coding sequence is TGCAGCGTTCGGGGGGGGACAGGGACGTTTAGTTCGGACACTGAAGCTTTCTTT.

The CDR3 loop is CASSGGQGVISPLHF. CDR3 in DNA: TGTGCCAGCAGTGGGGGACAGGGAGTCATCTCACCCCTCCACTTT. The chain has TRBV2 and TRBJ1-6; 9 bases match TRBD1. From germline, CDR1 is SNHLY and CDR2 FYNNEI. Unmatched junction bases numbered 8, after V lost 4 bases and J lost 10 bases. This CDR3 comprises 15 residues. The full variable domain, completed using reference TRBV2 and TRBJ1-6, is EPEVTQTPSHQVTQMGQEVILRCVPISNHLYFYWYRQILGQKVEFLVSFYNNEISEKSEIFDDQFSVERPDGSNFTLKIRSTKLEDSAMYFCASSGGQGVISPLHFGNGTRLTVT.

V usage is TRBV12-5 and J usage is TRBJ1-1; D perhaps matches TRBD1 (6 bases). Trimming cost V 3 bases and J 6 bases, with 14 bases left between them. From germline, CDR1 is LGHNT and CDR2 FRNRAP. The CDR3 runs to 14 residues. CDR3 sequence: CASGFGGATAEAFF. The CDR3 region has the DNA TGTGCTAGTGGTTTCGGGGGGGCGACCGCTGAAGCTTTCTTT.

The chain links TRBV5-4 to TRBJ2-7; TRBD1 is a possible D gene (5 bases). The CDR3 has 16 residues. The germline CDR1 and CDR2 sequences are SGHNT and YYREEE (reference sequence). V was trimmed by 4 bases and J by 7 bases, leaving 24 bases between them. DNA for the CDR3: TGTGCCAGCAGCCGGTGGAAGGACCTTGCAGGGCGGGAGCAGTACTTC. Translated, it gives CASSRWKDLAGREQYF.